This T cell receptor beta chain was identified in a study of early T cells in non-severe SARS-CoV-2 infection. In the study overall: Investigators sequenced bulk RNA drawn from unsorted whole blood, and chains remained unpaired. Overall study results and limits: In VDJdb matching, anti-spike CD8 responses were favored while private and CD4 specificities went missing.

CDR3 size: 16 residues. CDR1 is LGHDT and CDR2 is YNNKEL in the germline V gene (reference sequence). V trimming: 2 bases; J trimming: 5 bases; junction bases outside the gene matches: 5. This clonotype was seen only a few times. The antigen is undetermined. In the library, individual cDNA molecules carried attached unique molecular identifiers. TCRdb reprocessed the 5' RACE reads with MiXCR, giving one entry per CDR3 protein. This table has some 91,000 distinct CDR3 sequences, about 11% appearing once. The J gene is TRBJ2-1, the V gene TRBV3-1, with 11 bases aligning to TRBD1. The source material was whole blood, sampled at baseline. The sequence derives from an adult who was a healthcare worker with PCR-confirmed SARS-CoV-2 infection or an uninfected control (not recorded which). The CDR3 DNA is TGTGCCAGCAGCCAAACTCCGGGACAGGGGGACAATGAGCAGTTCTTC. Translation gives CASSQTPGQGDNEQFF.